The clone carrying this TCR beta chain was observed once. Antigen: not known. The sample providers were healthy Caucasian people from Russia, aged roughly 6 to 90. The V end lost 4 bases, the J end lost 9 bases, and 19 bases lay between the germline ends. Germline-derived CDR1 and CDR2 are MGHDK and SYGVNS. The CDR3 has 15 residues. This sample was taken from a study of blood T cells in healthy people across ages. About the research overall: About one barcoded TCR beta cDNA was captured per two T cells.

Alongside a J-beta primer mix, a sample-barcoded 5' primer served in a second PCR lasting roughly 7 to 12 cycles. All samples gave at least 2.5 million CDR3-containing paired-end reads. TCRdb analysed the 5' RACE reads with MiXCR anew, one entry per CDR3 protein. The table has 1.5 million or so distinct CDR3 sequences, approximately 43% seen once. Notes on the study in general: Donor CMV infection status was unknown, possibly confounding age-related changes in expanded clonotypes.

Sequencing used blood. This TCR was recovered from a young woman in good health. The chain couples TRBV25-1 to TRBJ2-1; possibly TRBD2 for D (5 bases). CDR3 region: CASSVLVGFEGEQFF. CDR3 nucleotides: TGTGCCAGCAGTGTGCTAGTGGGGTTCGAGGGTGAGCAGTTCTTC. Full variable domain (missing parts from reference TRBV25-1 and TRBJ2-1): EADIYQTPRYLVIGTGKKITLECSQTMGHDKMYWYQQDPGMELHLIHYSYGVNSTEKGDLSSESTVSRIRTEHFPLTLESARPSHTSQYLCASSVLVGFEGEQFFGPGTRLTVL.